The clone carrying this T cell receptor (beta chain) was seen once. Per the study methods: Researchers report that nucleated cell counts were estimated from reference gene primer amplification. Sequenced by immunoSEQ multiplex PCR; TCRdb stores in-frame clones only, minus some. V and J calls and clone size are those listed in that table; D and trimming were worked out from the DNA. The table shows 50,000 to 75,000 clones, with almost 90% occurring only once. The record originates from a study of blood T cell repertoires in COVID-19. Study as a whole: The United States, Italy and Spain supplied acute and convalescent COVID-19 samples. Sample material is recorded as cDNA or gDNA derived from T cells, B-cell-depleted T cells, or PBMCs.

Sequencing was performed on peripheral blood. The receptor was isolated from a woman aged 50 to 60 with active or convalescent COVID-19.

CDR3 coding DNA: TGCGCCAGCTCTGGACAGGGAACTTCCGAGCAGTACTTC. Its protein is CASSGQGTSEQYF. This rearrangement joins TRBV10-2 to TRBJ2-7; the match to TRBD1 covers 8 bases. Trimming at V came to 8 bases and at J to 6 bases, leaving 9 bases not matched to a gene. Germline V gene data show CDR1 as WSHSY and CDR2 as SAAADI. The CDR3 loop spans 13 amino acids.